The 5 T cell receptor beta chains in this list originate from one sample, sequenced in a study of shared clonotypes between healthy human individuals. Repertoires were generated with immunoSEQ multiplex PCR, while TCRdb's copy carries only in-frame clones and drops some. The table shows roughly 2 million clones, with under 97% occurring only once. The sample consisted of naive CD4+ T cells sorted from blood. As for subset: CD45RA+ positively selected. These receptor sequences come from a man between 18 and 35 years old in good health.

The chain uses TRBV2 and TRBJ1-4; D is unresolved. Germline V gene data show CDR1 as SNHLY and CDR2 as FYNNEI. Trimming cost V 6 bases and J 3 bases, with 11 bases left between them. The CDR3 contains 14 residues. The CDR3 coding sequence is TGTGCCAGCAGCGCCGTTGGGGCTAATGAAAAACTGTTTTTT. It yields the protein CASSAVGANEKLFF.

Note on this clone: The same CDR3 also results from other DNA sequences found in this sample. The chain recombines TRBV5-1 with TRBJ1-1, with TRBD1 as a possible D gene (6 bases). Trimming pared 0 bases from V and 4 bases from J, leaving 10 bases between. The CDR3 has 14 amino acids. Germline values: CDR1 SGHRS, CDR2 YFSETQ. As DNA, the CDR3 is TGCGCCAGCAGCTTGGAAGGGGGAGGCACTGAAGCTTTCTTT. Amino acids: CASSLEGGGTEAFF.

The rearrangement uses TRBV27 and TRBJ1-6, with 7 nucleotides matching TRBD1. The CDR3 extends over 15 amino acids. Trimming took 3 bases from V and 6 from J; bases not matched to a gene: 5. The germline CDR1 and CDR2 sequences are MNHEY and SMNVEV (reference sequence). CDR3 in DNA: TGTGCCAGCAGTTTGTCGACAGGGATTAATTCACCCCTCCACTTT. It specifies CASSLSTGINSPLHF.

Concerning this clone itself: At the DNA level, this CDR3 is encoded by other sequences in the same sample as well. CDR3 in DNA: TGCGCCAGCAGCTTGGTGGCGGGAGGGACCGGGGAGCTGTTTTTT. Encoded protein: CASSLVAGGTGELFF. V and J are TRBV5-1 and TRBJ2-2, with 9 nucleotides matching TRBD2. CDR1 is SGHRS, CDR2 YFSETQ, per germline. The CDR3 length is 15 residues. V lost 0 bases to trimming and J lost 5 bases; unmatched junction nucleotides: 2.

This chain connects TRBV19 to TRBJ1-1, with TRBD1 identical over 7 bases. This CDR3 has 12 residues. Trimming removed 11 bases from V and 7 bases from J; junction bases left unmatched: 10. Germline CDR1 and CDR2: LNHDA and SQIVND (reference sequence). The CDR3 sequence: CASRSWDSEAFF. The CDR3 DNA reads as TGTGCCTCAAGAAGTTGGGACAGTGAAGCTTTCTTT.